Below, one TCR beta chain is given with its context. Antigen: not known. These data originate in a study of CD8+CD57+ T cells in acquired aplastic anemia. Whole-study results and caveats: Controls and patients did not differ significantly in CD8+ Simpson's diversity.

The length of the CDR3 is 14 residues. Germline V CDR1 and CDR2: LNHDA, SQIVND (reference sequence). J gave up 5 bases and V 10 bases, and 13 bases lay outside the gene matches. Investigators profiled TCR beta VDJ and CDR3 from genomic DNA template. Using its own MiXCR run on the reads, TCRdb lists one record per CDR3 protein. The table includes around 200,000 distinct CDR3 sequences, 55% to 65% detected once. Patients who underwent sequencing had shown CD8+CD57+ cell expansion by flow cytometry. The receptor comes from a human donor with aplastic anemia. This chain links TRBV19 with TRBJ2-7; 8 bases align to TRBD1. What was sequenced was sorted CD4+, CD8+, or CD8+CD57+ T cells (not recorded which) from PBMCs. CDR3 coding DNA: TGTGCCACTCGCAGACAGGGGAGCGTCGACGAGCAGTACTTC. Translated: CATRRQGSVDEQYF.